This TCR beta chain was sequenced for a study of cytomegalovirus exposure and HLA in healthy donors. Study-level points and caveats: Researchers catalogued 160 or so TCR beta chains as cytomegalovirus-associated. A missense variant in DCLRE1C was later tied to TCR beta V- and J-gene trimming.

About this clone itself: What it binds is not known.

A multiplex PCR was run with 60 Vbeta primers and 13 Jbeta primers. Produced via immunoSEQ multiplex PCR; TCRdb's table is partial and in-frame only. The sample has approximately 190,000 clones; around 80% are singletons. The sequencing sample was made of PBMCs. The TCR originated in a man in his forties in good health and CMV-seropositive.

CDR3 sequence: CAISERGGADEQYF. In DNA, the CDR3 is TGTGCCATCAGTGAAAGGGGAGGGGCGGACGAGCAGTACTTC. The V call is TRBV10-3, the J call TRBJ2-7; TRBD2 matches at 7 bases. Looked up from germline, CDR1 is ENHRY and CDR2 is SYGVKD. The CDR3 totals 14 residues. V lost 3 bases to trimming and J lost 5 bases; unmatched junction nucleotides: 7.